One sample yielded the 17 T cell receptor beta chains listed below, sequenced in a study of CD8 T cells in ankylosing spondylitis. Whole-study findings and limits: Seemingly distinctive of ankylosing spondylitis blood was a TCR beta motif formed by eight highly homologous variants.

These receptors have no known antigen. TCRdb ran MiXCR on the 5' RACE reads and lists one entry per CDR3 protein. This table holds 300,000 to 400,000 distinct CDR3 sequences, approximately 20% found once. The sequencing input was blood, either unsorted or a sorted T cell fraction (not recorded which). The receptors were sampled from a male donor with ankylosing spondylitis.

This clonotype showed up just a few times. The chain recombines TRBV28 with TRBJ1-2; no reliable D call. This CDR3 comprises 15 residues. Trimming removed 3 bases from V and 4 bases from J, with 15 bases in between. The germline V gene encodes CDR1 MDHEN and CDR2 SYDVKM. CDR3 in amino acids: CASSFVYVSGYGYTF. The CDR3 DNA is TGTGCCAGCAGTTTTGTTTACGTTTCCGGCTATGGCTACACCTTC.

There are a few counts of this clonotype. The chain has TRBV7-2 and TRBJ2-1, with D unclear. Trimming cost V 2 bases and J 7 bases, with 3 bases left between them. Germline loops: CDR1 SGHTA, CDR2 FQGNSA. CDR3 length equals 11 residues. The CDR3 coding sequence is TGTGCCAGCAGCTTAATGAATGAGCAGTTCTTC. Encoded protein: CASSLMNEQFF.

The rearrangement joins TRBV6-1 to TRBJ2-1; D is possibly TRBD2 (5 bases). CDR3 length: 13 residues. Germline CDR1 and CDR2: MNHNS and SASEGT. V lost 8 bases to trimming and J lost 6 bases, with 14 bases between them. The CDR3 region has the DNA TGTGCCAGCGGGCGGACTCCGATCAATGAGCAGTTCTTC. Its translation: CASGRTPINEQFF.

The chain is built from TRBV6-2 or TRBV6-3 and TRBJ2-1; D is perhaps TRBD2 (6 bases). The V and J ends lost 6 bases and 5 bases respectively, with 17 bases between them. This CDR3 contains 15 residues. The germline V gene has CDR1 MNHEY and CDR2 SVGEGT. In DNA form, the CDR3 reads TGTGCCAGCAGCCGACCCCATCTAGCGAACAATGAGCAGTTCTTC. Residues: CASSRPHLANNEQFF.

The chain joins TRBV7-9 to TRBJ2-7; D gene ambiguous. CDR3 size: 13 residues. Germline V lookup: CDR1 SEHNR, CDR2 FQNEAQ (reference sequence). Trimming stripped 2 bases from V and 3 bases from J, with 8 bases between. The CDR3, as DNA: TGTGCCAGCAGCTTAATGACGGACTACGAGCAGTACTTC. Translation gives CASSLMTDYEQYF.

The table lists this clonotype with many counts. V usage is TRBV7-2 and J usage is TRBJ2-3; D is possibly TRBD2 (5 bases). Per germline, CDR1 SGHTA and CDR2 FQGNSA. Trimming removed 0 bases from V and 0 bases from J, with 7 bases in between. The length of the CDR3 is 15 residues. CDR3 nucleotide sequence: TGTGCCAGCAGCTTAGCGATAGCGAGCACAGATACGCAGTATTTT. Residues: CASSLAIASTDTQYF.

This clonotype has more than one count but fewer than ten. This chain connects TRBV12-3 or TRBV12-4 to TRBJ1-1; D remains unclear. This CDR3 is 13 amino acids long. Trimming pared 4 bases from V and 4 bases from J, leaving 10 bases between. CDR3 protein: CASSSREGTEAFF. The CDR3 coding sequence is TGTGCCAGCAGTTCCCGGGAGGGCACTGAAGCTTTCTTT.

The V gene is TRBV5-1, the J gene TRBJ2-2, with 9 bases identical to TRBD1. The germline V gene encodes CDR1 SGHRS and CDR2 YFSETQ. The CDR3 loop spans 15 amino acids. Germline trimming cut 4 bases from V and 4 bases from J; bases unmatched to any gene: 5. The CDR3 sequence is CASSPGQGSTGELFF. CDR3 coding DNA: TGCGCCAGCAGCCCTGGACAGGGGTCCACCGGGGAGCTGTTTTTT.

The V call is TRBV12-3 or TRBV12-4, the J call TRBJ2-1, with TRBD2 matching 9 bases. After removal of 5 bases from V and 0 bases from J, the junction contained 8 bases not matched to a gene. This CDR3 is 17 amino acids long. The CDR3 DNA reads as TGTGCCAGCAGTCCCCGAGGTAGCGGGAGCTCCTACAATGAGCAGTTCTTC. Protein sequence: CASSPRGSGSSYNEQFF.

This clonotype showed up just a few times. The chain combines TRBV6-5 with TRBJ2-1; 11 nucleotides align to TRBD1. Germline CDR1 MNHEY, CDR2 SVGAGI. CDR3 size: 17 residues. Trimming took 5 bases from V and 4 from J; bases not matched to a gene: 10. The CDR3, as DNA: TGTGCCAGCAGTCACGACGGGACAGGGGGTAGATACAATGAGCAGTTCTTC. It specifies CASSHDGTGGRYNEQFF.

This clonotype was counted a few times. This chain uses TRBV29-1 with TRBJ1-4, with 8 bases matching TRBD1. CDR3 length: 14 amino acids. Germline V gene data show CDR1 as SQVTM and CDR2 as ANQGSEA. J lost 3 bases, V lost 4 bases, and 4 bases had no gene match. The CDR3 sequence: CSVGGTGSNEKLFF. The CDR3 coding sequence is TGCAGCGTTGGAGGGACAGGTTCTAATGAAAAACTGTTTTTT.

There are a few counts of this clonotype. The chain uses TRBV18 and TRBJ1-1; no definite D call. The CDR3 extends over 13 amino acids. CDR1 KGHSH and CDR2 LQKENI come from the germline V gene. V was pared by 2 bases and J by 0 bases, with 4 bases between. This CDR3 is CASSPEMNTEAFF. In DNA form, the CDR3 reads TGTGCCAGCTCACCAGAGATGAACACTGAAGCTTTCTTT.

CDR3 loop: CSAALPATQYF. In nucleotides, the CDR3 is TGCAGTGCTGCGCTTCCCGCTACGCAGTATTTT. V and J are TRBV20-1 and TRBJ2-3, with D unresolved. Germline V CDR1 and CDR2: DFQATT, SNEGSKA (reference sequence). The CDR3 has 11 residues. V lost 5 bases to trimming and J lost 8 bases, with 11 bases between them.

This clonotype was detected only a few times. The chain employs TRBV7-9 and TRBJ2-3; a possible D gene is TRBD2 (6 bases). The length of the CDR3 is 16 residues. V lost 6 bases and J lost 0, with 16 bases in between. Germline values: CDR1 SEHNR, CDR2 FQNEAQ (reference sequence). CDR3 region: CASRSLGGPSTDTQYF. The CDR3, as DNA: TGTGCCAGCAGATCCTTGGGGGGACCTAGCACAGATACGCAGTATTTT.

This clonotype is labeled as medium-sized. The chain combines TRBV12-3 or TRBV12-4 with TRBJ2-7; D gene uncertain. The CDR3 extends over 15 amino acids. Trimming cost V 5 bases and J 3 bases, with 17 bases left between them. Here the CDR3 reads CASSPNSGSFYEQYF. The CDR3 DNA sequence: TGTGCCAGCAGTCCTAACTCCGGGTCCTTCTACGAGCAGTACTTC.

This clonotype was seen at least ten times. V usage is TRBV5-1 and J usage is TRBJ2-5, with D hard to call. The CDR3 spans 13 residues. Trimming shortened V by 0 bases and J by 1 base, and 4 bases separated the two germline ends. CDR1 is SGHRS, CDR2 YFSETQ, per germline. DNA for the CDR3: TGCGCCAGCAGCTTGGGCAGCCAAGAGACCCAGTACTTC. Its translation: CASSLGSQETQYF.

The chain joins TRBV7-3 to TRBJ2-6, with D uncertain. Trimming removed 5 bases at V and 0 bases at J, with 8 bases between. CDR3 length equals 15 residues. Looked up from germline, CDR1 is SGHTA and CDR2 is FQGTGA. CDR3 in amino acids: CASSARVSGANVLTF. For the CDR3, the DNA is TGTGCCAGCAGCGCCCGGGTCTCTGGGGCCAACGTCCTGACTTTC.